This paragraph covers one T cell receptor (beta chain) sequence. The protocol was immunoSEQ multiplex PCR, while the TCRdb copy is restricted to in-frame clones and leaves out a portion. The sample shows more than 9,000 clones, 74% of them seen only once. The data were taken from a study of sequential checkpoint blockade in melanoma. Noted treatment: randomized to nivolumab then ipilimumab (arm A) or the reverse (arm B). V lost 4 bases and J lost 3, with 12 bases in between. The CDR3 length is 15 residues. The germline CDR1 and CDR2 sequences are PRHDT and FYEKMQ (reference sequence). The V call is TRBV13, the J call TRBJ1-4, with TRBD1 as a possible D gene (5 bases). The specimen comprised CD8+ T cells sorted from blood (inferred from file names), sampled from a patient given nivolumab and ipilimumab in sequence. This sequence originates from a human donor with melanoma. The DNA for the CDR3 is TGTGCCAGCAGCTCGACAGATGGTCCTAATGAAAAACTGTTTTTT. Its protein product is CASSSTDGPNEKLFF.